This T cell receptor beta chain was observed in a study of shared clonotypes between healthy human individuals. Within Nashville, Tennessee resided all donors, each a Caucasian adult. TCRdb's copy holds only in-frame clones and misses some; the assay was immunoSEQ multiplex PCR. The sample includes under 600,000 clones, roughly four fifths seen only once; the top ten take 12%. Germline loops: CDR1 SGHRS, CDR2 YFSETQ. The CDR3 extends over 15 amino acids. With 1 base clipped from V and 4 bases from J, the junction kept 6 bases outside the gene matches. This clone was detected a few times. What was sequenced was PBMCs. The rearrangement uses TRBV5-1 and TRBJ1-2; 8 nucleotides agree with TRBD1. The sequence came from a woman aged 40 to 50 in good health. Some clones in this sample may be carry-over from other donors' samples. The CDR3 here is CASSLPGGASYGYTF. The CDR3, as DNA: TGCGCCAGCAGCTTGCCAGGGGGCGCTTCCTATGGCTACACCTTC.